These 3 T cell receptor beta chains were sequenced from one sample in a study of cytomegalovirus exposure and HLA in healthy donors. Repertoires were generated with immunoSEQ multiplex PCR, while TCRdb's copy carries only in-frame clones and drops some. Of around 150,000 clones in the sample, approximately 87% are singletons; the top ten hold 4.5% to 7%. Sequencing was performed on PBMCs. Source of these receptors: a woman aged 30 to 39 in good health and CMV-seronegative.

The chain couples TRBV7-2 to TRBJ2-7; 8 bases are a match to TRBD2. CDR1 is SGHTA and CDR2 is FQGNSA in the germline V gene. Trimming cost V 5 bases and J 2 bases; bases outside gene matches: 5. This CDR3 comprises 14 residues. This CDR3 reads CASSHREGPYEQYF. CDR3 coding DNA: TGTGCCAGCAGCCACCGGGAGGGACCCTACGAGCAGTACTTC.

V usage is TRBV7-2 and J usage is TRBJ2-5; 11 nucleotides agree with TRBD2. V shed 2 bases and J 4 bases; nucleotides not matched to a gene: 6. Germline V gene sequence: CDR1 SGHTA, CDR2 FQGNSA. The CDR3 has 16 residues. The CDR3 DNA is TGTGCCAGCAGCTTAAGTAGCGGGAGGGAGGGAGAGACCCAGTACTTC. Translation gives CASSLSSGREGETQYF.

The chain employs TRBV2 and TRBJ2-2; D call uncertain. CDR3 length: 14 residues. Germline CDR1 is SNHLY and CDR2 is FYNNEI. Trimming pared 2 bases from V and 1 base from J, leaving 5 bases between. The CDR3: CASSEYGNTGELFF. Written as DNA, the CDR3 is TGTGCCAGCAGTGAATACGGGAACACCGGGGAGCTGTTTTTT.